A single sample is the source of the 12 T cell receptor beta chains below, sequenced in a study of T-cell memory formation after mild COVID-19. TCRdb used MiXCR to reprocess the 5' RACE reads, holding one entry per CDR3 protein. The sample includes more than 100,000 distinct CDR3 sequences, about 18% of them seen just once. Material for sequencing was PBMCs or a T cell subset sorted from them (not recorded which). These TCRs come from a man in his late teens or twenties who had mild COVID-19 (a few samples of this study predate the infection). Cell type and time point are not known.

In this sample, this clonotype turned up many times. The CDR3 coding sequence is TGTGCCAGCAGCCGGGACCAAGAGACCCAGTACTTC. Amino acids: CASSRDQETQYF. V gene TRBV12-3 or TRBV12-4 combines with J gene TRBJ2-5; no clear D gene. V was pared by 6 bases and J by 0 bases, with 5 bases between. This CDR3 has 12 residues.

This clonotype was seen a handful of times. The chain combines TRBV6-6 with TRBJ1-5, with unresolved D. The V end lost 0 bases, the J end lost 7 bases, and 10 bases lay between the germline ends. Germline assignment: CDR1 MNHNY and CDR2 SVGAGI (reference sequence). The CDR3 sequence is 14 residues long. The CDR3 spells CASSYSQVLQPQHF. The DNA of the CDR3 is TGTGCCAGCAGTTACTCTCAGGTTCTCCAGCCCCAGCATTTT.

A few counts support this clonotype. A read error may produce the germline difference seen at one junction end. The genes are TRBV20-1 and TRBJ2-7; 11 nucleotides agree with TRBD1. The CDR3 contains 14 residues. Germline V gene lookup returns CDR1 DFQATT and CDR2 SNEGSKA (reference sequence). Here the CDR3 DNA reads TGCAGTGCGAGAGGGGACAGGGGGGCCTACGAGCAGTACTTC. It translates to CSARGDRGAYEQYF.

This chain links TRBV4-3 with TRBJ2-2; weak D call: TRBD2 (6 bases). Trimming removed 0 bases from V and 2 bases from J, with 13 bases in between. Per germline, CDR1 LGHNA and CDR2 YSLEER. This CDR3 comprises 17 residues. CDR3 region: CASSQDVGTLNTGELFF. The CDR3 DNA reads as TGCGCCAGCAGCCAAGATGTTGGGACTCTTAACACCGGGGAGCTGTTTTTT.

The CDR3 is CASSFSFSPLHF. The DNA for the CDR3 is TGTGCCAGCAGCTTTAGTTTTTCACCCCTCCACTTT. This chain joins TRBV7-2 and TRBJ1-6; D is ambiguous. The CDR3 sequence is 12 residues long. Germline V lookup: CDR1 SGHTA, CDR2 FQGNSA. Trimming stripped 3 bases from V and 9 bases from J, with 6 bases between.

The gene calls are TRBV3-1 and TRBJ2-2; D gene uncertain. The CDR3 loop spans 13 amino acids. Germline V lookup: CDR1 LGHDT, CDR2 YNNKEL (reference sequence). V was clipped by 4 bases and J by 3 bases, with 6 bases between them. The CDR3 protein is CASSPLDTGELFF. CDR3 in DNA: TGTGCCAGCAGCCCCCTGGACACCGGGGAGCTGTTTTTT. The entire variable domain, with the rest obtained from reference TRBV3-1 and TRBJ2-2, is as follows: DTAVSQTPKYLVTQMGNDKSIKCEQNLGHDTMYWYKQDSKKFLKIMFSYNNKELIINETVPNRFSPKSPDKAHLNLHINSLELGDSAVYFCASSPLDTGELFFGEGSRLTVL.

This clonotype appeared many times. The chain employs TRBV7-3 and TRBJ2-1; 12 bases match TRBD2. The V and J ends lost 5 bases and 6 bases, in that order; junction bases with no gene match: 2. The CDR3 covers 14 residues. In germline, CDR1 is SGHTA, CDR2 FQGTGA. CDR3 sequence (DNA): TGTGCCAGCAGCATGGGACTAGCGGGCAATGAGCAGTTCTTC. This translates into CASSMGLAGNEQFF.

This clonotype has more than one count but fewer than ten. The V call is TRBV5-1, the J call TRBJ1-1; possibly TRBD1 for D (5 bases). The CDR3 is made up of 14 amino acids. Trimming pared 3 bases from V and 0 bases from J, leaving 9 bases between. Germline V gene data show CDR1 as SGHRS and CDR2 as YFSETQ. The CDR3 sequence is CASSWDGVNTEAFF. In nucleotides, the CDR3 is TGCGCCAGCAGCTGGGACGGGGTGAACACTGAAGCTTTCTTT.

J is TRBJ2-3 and V is TRBV6-6, with 7 bases matching TRBD1. The V gene end was trimmed by 7 bases and the J gene end by 1 base; junction bases not matched to a gene: 8. CDR3 length: 15 residues. Germline V lookup: CDR1 MNHNY, CDR2 SVGAGI (reference sequence). The CDR3 reads CASTDRSYGTDTQYF. In DNA form, the CDR3 reads TGTGCCAGCACGGACAGGTCGTACGGCACAGATACGCAGTATTTT.

This clonotype was seen a handful of times. The genes are TRBV27 and TRBJ2-3; 12 nucleotides match TRBD1. This CDR3 contains 16 residues. Germline lookup yields CDR1 MNHEY and CDR2 SMNVEV (reference sequence). The J segment lost 8 bases and the V segment lost 3 bases, leaving 9 bases of the junction unmatched. The CDR3 reads CASSFRDRGRAGTQYF. CDR3 nucleotide sequence: TGTGCCAGCAGTTTCCGGGACAGGGGGCGGGCGGGTACGCAGTATTTT.

This clonotype was picked up a small number of times. The rearrangement joins TRBV2 to TRBJ2-5; D ambiguous. The CDR3 consists of 11 residues. Germline V gives CDR1 SNHLY, CDR2 FYNNEI. Trimming removed 6 bases at V and 3 bases at J, with 5 bases between. CDR3 nucleotides: TGTGCCAGCAGGGTGGAAGAGACCCAGTACTTC. The encoded protein is CASRVEETQYF.

V and J are TRBV7-2 and TRBJ1-1; D possibly corresponds to TRBD1 (6 bases). Per the germline V gene, CDR1 is SGHTA and CDR2 is FQGNSA. This CDR3 has 14 residues. Trimming shortened V by 7 bases and J by 0 bases, and 12 bases separated the two germline ends. Written as DNA, the CDR3 is TGTGCCAGCATCACCGGGGGCCTGAACACTGAAGCTTTCTTT. Translating gives CASITGGLNTEAFF.